The 9 T cell receptor beta chains reported below all come from one sample, sequenced in a study of blood T cell repertoires in COVID-19. The table came from immunoSEQ multiplex PCR; TCRdb's copy has only in-frame clones and leaves some out. The sample yields approximately 300,000 clones, about nine tenths seen once. Sequenced input: peripheral blood. The receptors were gathered from a woman in her twenties or thirties with COVID-19, enrolled during active disease.

The gene calls are TRBV2 and TRBJ2-3, with TRBD2 matching over 7 bases. Germline V gene data show CDR1 as SNHLY and CDR2 as FYNNEI. Trimming took 3 bases from V and 2 from J; bases not matched to a gene: 5. CDR3 length: 15 amino acids. CDR3 sequence reads: CASSDGTTVTDTQYF. CDR3 bases: TGTGCCAGCAGTGATGGGACTACGGTCACAGATACGCAGTATTTT.

The count of this clone is one. The chain joins TRBV4-3 to TRBJ2-1, with D unclear. The CDR3 is made up of 14 amino acids. V lost 0 bases and J lost 15, with 18 bases in between. The germline CDR1 and CDR2 sequences are LGHNA and YSLEER. Here the CDR3 DNA reads TGCGCCAGCAGCCAAGATCCTTGGAGCAGCGCCACGTTCTTC. Protein: CASSQDPWSSATFF.

This rearrangement joins TRBV7-3 to TRBJ2-7, with 11 bases fitting TRBD2. V gave up 4 bases and J gave up 4 bases; unmatched junction bases: 6. CDR1 is SGHTA and CDR2 is FQGTGA in the germline V gene. This CDR3 comprises 15 residues. CDR3 nucleotides: TGTGCCAGCAGCTCCCTAGCGGGAGGAGGTTACGAGCAGTACTTC. As protein: CASSSLAGGGYEQYF.

This clone was seen only a few times. The rearrangement links TRBV18 to TRBJ2-3; 7 bases line up with TRBD2. CDR1 and CDR2 (germline): KGHSH, LQKENI. The CDR3 extends over 15 amino acids. The V gene end was trimmed by 2 bases and the J gene end by 4 bases; junction bases not matched to a gene: 6. CDR3 nucleotide sequence: TGTGCCAGCTCACCAGTGGGAGGGAGACCAGATACGCAGTATTTT. Translating gives CASSPVGGRPDTQYF.

The CDR3 loop is CASSLVREPSYGYTF. The CDR3 DNA follows: TGTGCCAGCAGCTTAGTTCGAGAACCATCCTATGGCTACACCTTC. The chain is built from TRBV7-8 and TRBJ1-2; no clear D. CDR1 is SGHVS and CDR2 is FQNEAQ in the germline V gene. CDR3 length: 15 amino acids. The V end lost 1 base, the J end lost 4 bases, and 13 bases lay between the germline ends. The full variable domain, its missing parts supplied by reference TRBV7-8 and TRBJ1-2, is GAGVSQSPRYKVAKRGQDVALRCDPISGHVSLFWYQQALGQGPEFLTYFQNEAQLDKSGLPSDRFFAERPEGSVSTLKIQRTQQEDSAVYLCASSLVREPSYGYTFGSGTRLTVV.

This chain links TRBV19 with TRBJ1-5, with 7 nucleotides matching TRBD1. The CDR3 length is 16 residues. Germline assignment: CDR1 LNHDA and CDR2 SQIVND (reference sequence). V trimming: 7 bases; J trimming: 3 bases; junction bases outside the gene matches: 12. DNA of the CDR3: TGTGCCAGTAAGTTGGGAGGAGGGACAGTCAATCAGCCCCAGCATTTT. Translating gives CASKLGGGTVNQPQHF. Full variable domain (rest looked up from reference TRBV19 and TRBJ1-5): DGGITQSPKYLFRKEGQNVTLSCEQNLNHDAMYWYRQDPGQGLRLIYYSQIVNDFQKGDIAEGYSVSREKKESFPLTVTSAQKNPTAFYLCASKLGGGTVNQPQHFGDGTRLSIL.

This chain uses TRBV11-2 with TRBJ2-7; D is unresolved. The CDR3 loop spans 13 amino acids. Germline CDR1 reads SGHAT; CDR2 reads FQNNGV. Trimming removed 1 base from V and 4 bases from J, with 8 bases in between. The CDR3 protein is CASSLGSGYEQYF. CDR3 DNA sequence: TGTGCCAGCAGCTTAGGATCCGGGTACGAGCAGTACTTC.

This chain connects TRBV5-1 to TRBJ2-7; 10 bases align to TRBD1. V dropped 0 bases and J dropped 3; count of bases not matched to a gene: 3. Germline V gene lookup returns CDR1 SGHRS and CDR2 YFSETQ. The CDR3 sequence is 15 residues long. The CDR3 bases are TGCGCCAGCAGCTTGGTGGGACAGGGGAGCTACGAGCAGTACTTC. Translated: CASSLVGQGSYEQYF.

This rearrangement joins TRBV2 to TRBJ2-7, with a possible D match to TRBD2 (5 bases). Germline V gene data show CDR1 as SNHLY and CDR2 as FYNNEI. The CDR3 contains 12 residues. V lost 8 bases and J 6 bases, leaving 14 bases between the germline ends. This CDR3 reads CASGGTDTEQYF. The CDR3 DNA is TGTGCCAGCGGAGGTACCGACACCGAGCAGTACTTC.